Sequencing of this T cell receptor (beta chain) was carried out in a study of molecular identifiers for immune sequencing clone quantification (dated by TCRdb to 2016 to 2018). Notes on the research overall: For a replicate experiment, RNA from approximately 20,000 or 100,000 naive CD8 T cells was divided into five aliquots, and four of the five aliquots were sequenced. The study was a methods study using CD8 T cells to benchmark molecular-identifier clustering-based TCR repertoire sequencing (MIDCIRS) and TCR RNA copy counting.

Library preparation employed PCR. Instrument used: NextSeq 500. Preparation of bulk TCR libraries followed a previously described approach, with the TCR primers listed in Table S5. The Qiagen AllPrep DNA/RNA kit was used to purify total RNA. Before any analysis, reads coming from multiple sequencing runs of the same library were combined into one pool. The paper's processing steps were these. Reads were retained only if an exact TCR constant sequence was present, and the retained reads were trimmed to 150 nt and grouped according to their 12-nt molecular barcodes. Reads within each barcode group were sub-clustered using a 15% Levenshtein threshold, and quality-weighted consensus sequences were constructed for each RNA molecule. Non-functional sequences were discarded, and so were lower-count sequences lying one edit away from another sequence. Barcode sub-clusters with fewer than 20% of the maximum read count were removed, based on fitting two negative binomial distributions. Using fastp at Q25 and MiXCR, TCRdb reprocessed the public reads and kept productive beta chains. A single entry per CDR3 protein holds the most common genes and DNA from its merged rows. TCRdb's processing, not the study's, gives the V and J calls here. This sample holds around 470,000 distinct CDR3 sequences; approximately 25% were observed only once. 0.7% to 0.9% of the sample belongs to the ten largest clones.

The research as a whole found: The naive libraries included spiked-in Jurkat TCR RNA (about 11 copies' worth), and this RNA is not part of the donor repertoire. Highly expanded clone sizes could be underestimated if identical TCR molecules share a barcode. Modeling estimated about three recovered TCR RNA copies per cell, compared with 8.5 to 10 by digital PCR, which implies roughly 30% capture efficiency. In CMV-specific effector cells, clones with more than 20 RNA copies accounted for over 97% of molecules, whereas in naive cells such clones accounted for under 1%. A single cell's worth of spiked-in Jurkat TCR RNA was reported detectable even among 850,000 to 1,000,000 naive CD8 T cells. Without barcode sub-clustering, chimeric consensus sequences inflated TCR diversity; chimeras reached as high as 47%.

Libraries of naive CD8 T cells were built from approximately 20,000 to 1,000,000 sorted cells, with 10%, 30% or 50% of the purified RNA used. Naive CD8 T cells were FACS-sorted as CD8+CD4-CCR7+CD45RA+ on a BD FACSAria II into RLT Plus buffer. To test detection sensitivity, Jurkat RNA equivalent to more than eight TCR copies was spiked into samples of about 18,000-1,000,000 naive CD8 T cells. CD8 T cells were enriched using RosetteSep CD8+ T Cell Enrichment Cocktail and Ficoll-Paque, and the enriched cells then underwent ACK red cell lysis. With regard to this clonotype: There is no known antigen for this receptor. A read error may explain this, as a much larger clone is one base away.

There are 15 amino acids in the CDR3, from cysteine to phenylalanine inclusive. The retained sequence is limited to the CDR3, 45 bases, with the frame set at the first base. For CDR1 and CDR2, the germline V gene lists LGHNA and YSLEER. This TCR came from a human donor in good health. Some libraries in this study had Jurkat cell RNA spiked in. Rearrangement joined TRBV4-3 to TRBJ2-7, and possibly TRBD1, on 6 matching bases. The sequencing sample was made of naive CD8+ T cells from blood, with Jurkat cell RNA spiked in. The sample's cell subset or site label, decoded: FACS-sorted CD8+CD4-CCR7+CD45RA+ naive T cells. The DNA sequence is given as TGCGCCAGCAGCCAAGATCGTGGGACACCCTACGCGCAGTACTTC. Its protein is CASSQDRGTPYAQYF.